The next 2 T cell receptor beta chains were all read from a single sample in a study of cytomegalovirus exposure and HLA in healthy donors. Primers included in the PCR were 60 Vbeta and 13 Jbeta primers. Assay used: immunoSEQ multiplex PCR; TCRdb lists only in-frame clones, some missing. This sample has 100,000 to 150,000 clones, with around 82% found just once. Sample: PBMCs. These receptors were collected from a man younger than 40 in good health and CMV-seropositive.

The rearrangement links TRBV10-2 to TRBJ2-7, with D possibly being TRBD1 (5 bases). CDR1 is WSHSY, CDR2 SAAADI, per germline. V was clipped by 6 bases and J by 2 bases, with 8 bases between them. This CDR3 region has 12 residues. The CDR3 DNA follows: TGCGCCAGCAGCCAGGGCCCCTACGAGCAGTACTTC. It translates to CASSQGPYEQYF.

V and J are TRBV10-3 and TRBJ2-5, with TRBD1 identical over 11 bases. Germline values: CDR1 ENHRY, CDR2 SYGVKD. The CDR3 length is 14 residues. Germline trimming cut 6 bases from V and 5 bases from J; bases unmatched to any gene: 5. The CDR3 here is CAISPGTGGETQYF. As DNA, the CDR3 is TGTGCCATCAGCCCCGGGACAGGGGGGGAGACCCAGTACTTC.